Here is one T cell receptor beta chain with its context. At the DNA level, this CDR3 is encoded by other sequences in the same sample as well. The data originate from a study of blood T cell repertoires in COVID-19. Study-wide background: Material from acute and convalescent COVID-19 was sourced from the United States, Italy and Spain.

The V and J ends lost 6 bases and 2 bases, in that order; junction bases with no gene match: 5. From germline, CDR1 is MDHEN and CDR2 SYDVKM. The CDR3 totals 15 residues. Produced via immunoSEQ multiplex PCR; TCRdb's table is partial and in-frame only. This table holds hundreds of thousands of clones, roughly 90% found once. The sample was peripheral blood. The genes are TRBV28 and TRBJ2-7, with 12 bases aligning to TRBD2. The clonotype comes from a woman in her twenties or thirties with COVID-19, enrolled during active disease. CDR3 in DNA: TGTGCCAGCAGCCCCACTAGCGGGAGGCCCTACGAGCAGTACTTC. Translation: CASSPTSGRPYEQYF. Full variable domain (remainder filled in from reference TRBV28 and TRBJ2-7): DVKVTQSSRYLVKRTGEKVFLECVQDMDHENMFWYRQDPGLGLRLIYFSYDVKMKEKGDIPEGYSVSREKKERFSLILESASTNQTSMYLCASSPTSGRPYEQYFGPGTRLTVT.